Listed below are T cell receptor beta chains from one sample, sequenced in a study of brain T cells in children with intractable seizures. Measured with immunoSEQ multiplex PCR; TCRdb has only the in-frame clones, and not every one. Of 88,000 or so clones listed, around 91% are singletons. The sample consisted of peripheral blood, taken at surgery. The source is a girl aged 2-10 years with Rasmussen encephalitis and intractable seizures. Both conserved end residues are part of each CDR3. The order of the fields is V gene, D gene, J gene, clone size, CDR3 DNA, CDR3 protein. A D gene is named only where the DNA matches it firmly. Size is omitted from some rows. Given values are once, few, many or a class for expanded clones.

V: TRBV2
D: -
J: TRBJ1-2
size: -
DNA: TGTGCCAGCAGTGTCGAGGATGGCTACACCTTC
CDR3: CASSVEDGYTF

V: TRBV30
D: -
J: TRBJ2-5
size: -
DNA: TGTGCCTGGAGGACTAGTCTTGCGGAGACCCAGTACTTC
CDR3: CAWRTSLAETQYF

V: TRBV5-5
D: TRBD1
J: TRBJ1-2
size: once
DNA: TGTGCCAGCAGGCGAGGACAGGGGGGTTATGGCTACACCTTC
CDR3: CASRRGQGGYGYTF

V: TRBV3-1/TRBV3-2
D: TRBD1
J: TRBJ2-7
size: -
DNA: TGTGCCAGCAGCCAGCTGGACAGGGAGCAGTACTTC
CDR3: CASSQLDREQYF

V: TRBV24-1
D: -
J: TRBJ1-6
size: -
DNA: TGTGCCACCAGTGGTGGCACCCTCCACTTT
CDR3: CATSGGTLHF

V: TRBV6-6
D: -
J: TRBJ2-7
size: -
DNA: TGTGCCAGCAGTTACTACAGCTACGAGCAGTACTTC
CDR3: CASSYYSYEQYF

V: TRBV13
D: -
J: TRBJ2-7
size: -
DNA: TGTGCCAGCAGCCCGGGGTCTTTCGCCTACGAGCAGTACTTC
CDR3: CASSPGSFAYEQYF

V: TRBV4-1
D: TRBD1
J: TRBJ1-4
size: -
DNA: TGCGCCAGCAGCCAAACAGGGGGCGCGGAAAAACTGTTTTTT
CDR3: CASSQTGGAEKLFF

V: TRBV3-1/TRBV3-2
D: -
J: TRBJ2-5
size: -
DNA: TGTGCCAGCAGACAGGGTCTGTTGGAGACCCAGTACTTC
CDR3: CASRQGLLETQYF

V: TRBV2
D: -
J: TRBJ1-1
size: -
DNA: TGTGCCAGCAGTCTAACGGAACTCAAAGCTTTCTTT
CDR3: CASSLTELKAFF

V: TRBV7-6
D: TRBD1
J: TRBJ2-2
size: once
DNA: TGTGCCAGCAGCTTCGGACAGGCCAACACCGGGGAGCTGTTTTTT
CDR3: CASSFGQANTGELFF

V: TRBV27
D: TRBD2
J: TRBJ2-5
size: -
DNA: TGTGCCAGCAGTCCTAAGCGGGGAGAGACCCAGTACTTC
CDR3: CASSPKRGETQYF

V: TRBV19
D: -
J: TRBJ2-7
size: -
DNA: TGTGCCAGTAGTGACAGGCCTACCTACGAGCAGTACTTC
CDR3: CASSDRPTYEQYF

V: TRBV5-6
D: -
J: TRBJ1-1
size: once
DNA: TGTGCCAGCAGCTTGGAAGGCACTGAAGCTTTCTTT
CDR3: CASSLEGTEAFF

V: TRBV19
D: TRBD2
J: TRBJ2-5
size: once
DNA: TGTGCCAGTCTGGGGGGGGAGACCCAGTACTTC
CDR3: CASLGGETQYF

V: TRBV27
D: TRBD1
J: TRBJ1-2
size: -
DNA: TGTGCCAGCAGCCTGGGACAGAGCTATGGCTACACCTTC
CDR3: CASSLGQSYGYTF

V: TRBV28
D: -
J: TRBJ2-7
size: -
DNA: TGTGCCAGCAGTCTCCCGGACCGCCGTGACTACGAGCAGTACTTC
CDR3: CASSLPDRRDYEQYF

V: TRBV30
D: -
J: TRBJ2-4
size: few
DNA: TGTGCCTGGAGTGTAGGGCAGGGGAACATTCAGTACTTC
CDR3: CAWSVGQGNIQYF

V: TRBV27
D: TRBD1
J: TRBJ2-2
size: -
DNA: TGTGCCAGCAGTTTAGGTTACGGGACAGGAGTCAACACCGGGGAGCTGTTTTTT
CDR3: CASSLGYGTGVNTGELFF

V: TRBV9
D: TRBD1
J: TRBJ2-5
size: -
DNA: TGTGCCAGCAGCTCAAACCCCACAGGGGGCATGGAGACCCAGTACTTC
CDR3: CASSSNPTGGMETQYF

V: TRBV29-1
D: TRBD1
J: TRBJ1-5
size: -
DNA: TGCAGCGTCGGGACAGGGGTTAATCAGCCCCAGCATTTT
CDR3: CSVGTGVNQPQHF

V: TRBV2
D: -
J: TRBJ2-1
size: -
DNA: TGTGCCAGCAGTGGGGACTGGCAAAACAATGAGCAGTTCTTC
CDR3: CASSGDWQNNEQFF

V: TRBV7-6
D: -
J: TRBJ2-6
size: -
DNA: TGTGCCAGCAGCTCCGGTTATCCTGGGGCCAACGTCCTGACTTTC
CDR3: CASSSGYPGANVLTF

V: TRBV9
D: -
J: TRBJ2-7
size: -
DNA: TGTGCCAGCAGCGAAACGGGACCCTCCTACGAGCAGTACTTC
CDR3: CASSETGPSYEQYF

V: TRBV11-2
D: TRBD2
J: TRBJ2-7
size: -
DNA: TGTGCCAGCAGCTCTAGTCTAGCGGGAGGGGAGCAGTACTTC
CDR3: CASSSSLAGGEQYF

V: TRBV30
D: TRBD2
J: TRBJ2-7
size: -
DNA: TGTGCCTGGAGCGGTAGCGGGAGAACCTACGAGCAGTACTTC
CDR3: CAWSGSGRTYEQYF

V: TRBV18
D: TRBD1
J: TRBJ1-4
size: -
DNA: TGTGCCAGCTCAAGGGGACAGAATGAAAAACTGTTTTTT
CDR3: CASSRGQNEKLFF

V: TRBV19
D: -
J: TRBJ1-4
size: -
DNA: TGTGCCAGTAGTATATCCCCTACAACTAATGAAAAACTGTTTTTT
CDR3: CASSISPTTNEKLFF

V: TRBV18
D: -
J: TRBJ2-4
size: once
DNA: TGTGCCAGCTCACCACCGGGCAGCCCTGGGAACATTCAGTACTTC
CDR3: CASSPPGSPGNIQYF

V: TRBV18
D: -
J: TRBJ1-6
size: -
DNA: TGTGCCAGCTCACAAGCTGAAAATTCACCCCTCCACTTT
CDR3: CASSQAENSPLHF

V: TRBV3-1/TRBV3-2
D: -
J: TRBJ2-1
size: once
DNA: TGTGCCAGCAGCCTCCATTCAGCGAGCTCCTACAATGAGCAGTTCTTC
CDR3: CASSLHSASSYNEQFF

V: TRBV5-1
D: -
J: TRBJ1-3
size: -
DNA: TGCGCCAGCAGCTGGGACCTGCTCCGCTCTGGAAACACCATATATTTT
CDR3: CASSWDLLRSGNTIYF

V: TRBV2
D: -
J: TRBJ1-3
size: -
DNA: TGTGCCAGCAGTGACAGGGTAGATGGAAACACCATATATTTT
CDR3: CASSDRVDGNTIYF

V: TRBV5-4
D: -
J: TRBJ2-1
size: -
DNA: TGTGCCAGCAGCCGGGACCCCTCCTCCTACAATGAGCAGTTCTTC
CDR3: CASSRDPSSYNEQFF

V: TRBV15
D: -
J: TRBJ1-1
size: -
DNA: TGTGCCACCAGCAGAGAGCTTTACACTGAAGCTTTCTTT
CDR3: CATSRELYTEAFF

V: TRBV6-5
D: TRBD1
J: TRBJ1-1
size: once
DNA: TGTGCCAGCAGGGTACAGGGGATGAACACTGAAGCTTTCTTT
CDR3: CASRVQGMNTEAFF

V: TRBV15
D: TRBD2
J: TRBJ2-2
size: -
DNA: TGTGCCACCAGCAAAGGGGCGGGAGGCACCGGGGAGCTGTTTTTT
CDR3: CATSKGAGGTGELFF

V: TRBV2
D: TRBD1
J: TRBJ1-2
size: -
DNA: TGTGCCAGGGCAACAGGGGATAGGCGCTACACCTTC
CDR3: CARATGDRRYTF

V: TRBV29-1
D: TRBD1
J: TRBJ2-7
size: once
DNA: TGCAGCGTTATGGACAGGGAGAGCGAGCAGTACTTC
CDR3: CSVMDRESEQYF

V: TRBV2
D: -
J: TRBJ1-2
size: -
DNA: TGTGCCAGCAGGGCTTTGGGGGGGGCGACTCATGGCTACACCTTC
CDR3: CASRALGGATHGYTF

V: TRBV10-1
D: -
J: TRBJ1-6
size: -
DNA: TGCGCCAGCAGTGAGTCCCGAGGAAATTCACCCCTCCACTTT
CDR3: CASSESRGNSPLHF

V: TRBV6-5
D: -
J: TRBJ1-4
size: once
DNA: TGTGCCAGCAGTAGGGTACGGGATGAAAAACTGTTTTTT
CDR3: CASSRVRDEKLFF

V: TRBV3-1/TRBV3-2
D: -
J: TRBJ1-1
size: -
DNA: TGTGCCAGCAGCCTCACGACAGGCTCGAACACTGAAGCTTTCTTT
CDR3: CASSLTTGSNTEAFF

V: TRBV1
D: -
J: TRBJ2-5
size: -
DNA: TGCACCAGCAGCCCGAAGCGGGGGGCCGGCGAAGAGACCCAGTACTTC
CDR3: CTSSPKRGAGEETQYF

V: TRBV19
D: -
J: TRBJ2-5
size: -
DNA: TGTGCCAGTAGTCCGACCCCCATACTAGTCGGGGAGACCCAGTACTTC
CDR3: CASSPTPILVGETQYF

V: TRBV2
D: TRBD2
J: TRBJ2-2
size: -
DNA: TGTGCCAGCAACCCCGGGGGGGCGGGAGACCCCGGGGAGCTGTTTTTT
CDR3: CASNPGGAGDPGELFF

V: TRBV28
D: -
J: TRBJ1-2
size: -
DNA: TGTGCCAGCAGTTCAGCGGGAAACTATGGCTACACCTTC
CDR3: CASSSAGNYGYTF

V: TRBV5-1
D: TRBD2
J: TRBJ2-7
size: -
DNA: TGCGCCAGCAGCTTGGCCGGGGGACTAGCGGGAGATGGATACTTC
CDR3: CASSLAGGLAGDGYF

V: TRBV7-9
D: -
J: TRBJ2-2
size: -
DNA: TGTGCCAGCAGCATCGTAGGCCCAGGCCGAAGAGACACCGGGGAGCTGTTTTTT
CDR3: CASSIVGPGRRDTGELFF

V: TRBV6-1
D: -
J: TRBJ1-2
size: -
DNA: TGTGCCAGCAGTGAAGTTATAGGGGTCTATGGCTACACCTTC
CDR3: CASSEVIGVYGYTF

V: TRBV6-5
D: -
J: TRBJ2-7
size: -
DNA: TGTGCCAGCAGACTCACCGGGACCGCACCCTACGAGCAGTACTTC
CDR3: CASRLTGTAPYEQYF

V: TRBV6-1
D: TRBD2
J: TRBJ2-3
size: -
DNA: TGTGCCAGCAGTGAACCGGGGACTAGCGGGGGGGCCGTAGATACGCAGTATTTT
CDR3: CASSEPGTSGGAVDTQYF

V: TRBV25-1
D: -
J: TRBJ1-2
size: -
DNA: TGTGCCAGCAGTGAACAGGGGTATGGCTACACCTTC
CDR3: CASSEQGYGYTF

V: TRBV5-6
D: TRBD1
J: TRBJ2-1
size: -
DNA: TGTGCCAGCAGCCGGCCGGACAGGGTTGGGTTCTTC
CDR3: CASSRPDRVGFF

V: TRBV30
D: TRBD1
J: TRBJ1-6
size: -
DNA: TGTGCCTGGAGTGTGGGACAGAGAAATTCACCCCTCCACTTT
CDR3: CAWSVGQRNSPLHF